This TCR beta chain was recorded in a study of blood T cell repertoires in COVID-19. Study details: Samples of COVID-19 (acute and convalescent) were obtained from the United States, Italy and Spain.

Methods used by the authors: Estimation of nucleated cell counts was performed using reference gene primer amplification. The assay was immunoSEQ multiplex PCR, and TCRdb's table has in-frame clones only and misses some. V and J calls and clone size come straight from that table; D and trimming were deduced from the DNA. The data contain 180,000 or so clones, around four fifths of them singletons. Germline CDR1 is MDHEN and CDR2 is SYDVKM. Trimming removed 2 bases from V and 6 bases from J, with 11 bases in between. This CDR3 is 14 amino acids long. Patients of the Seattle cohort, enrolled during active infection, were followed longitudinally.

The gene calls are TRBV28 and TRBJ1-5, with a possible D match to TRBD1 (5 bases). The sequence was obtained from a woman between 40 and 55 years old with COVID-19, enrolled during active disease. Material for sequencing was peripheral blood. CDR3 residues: CASSLHRRGQPQHF. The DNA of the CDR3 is TGTGCCAGCAGTTTACACCGGAGGGGTCAGCCCCAGCATTTT.